Reported below is one TCR beta chain. The protocol was immunoSEQ multiplex PCR, while the TCRdb copy is restricted to in-frame clones and leaves out a portion. The repertoire holds under 95,000 clones, with 93% as singletons. This specimen belongs to a study of T cell changes during pregnancy in multiple sclerosis. Germline V lookup: CDR1 ENHRY, CDR2 SYGVKD. The CDR3 length is 18 residues. Unmatched junction bases numbered 13, after V lost 3 bases and J lost 0 bases. The material was peripheral blood, obtained in the second trimester of pregnancy. This receptor was identified in a female donor in good health, enrolled as a control in a pregnancy study. The chain uses TRBV10-3 and TRBJ1-1; 7 bases are shared with TRBD1. The CDR3 protein is CAISEREVGQILNTEAFF. CDR3 DNA sequence: TGTGCCATCAGTGAAAGGGAGGTGGGACAGATATTGAACACTGAAGCTTTCTTT.